This T cell receptor (beta chain) was sequenced in a study of blood T cell repertoires in COVID-19 (dated by TCRdb to the early 2020s). Regarding the study in general: ImmuneRACE Cohort 3 recovered participants were defined by two consecutive negative NP/OP PCR tests, healthcare professional clearance, or symptom resolution. The samples were drawn from two sources: the first 160 participants of the ongoing ImmuneRACE study, and 950 to 1,500 subjects contributed by 6 global collaborators. Where available, HLA class I and class II types were obtained from metadata supplied by the sample provider rather than from assay-based typing. The prospective study material was composed of cDNA or gDNA derived from T cells, B-cell-depleted T cells, or PBMCs. Nearly every sample came with metadata listing a de-identified subject ID, COVID-19 status, age in years and sex. Samples covering the acute and convalescent phases of COVID-19 were provided by collaborators in the United States, Italy and Spain. The repertoires were released in a freely available public database intended as a resource for research on the immune response to SARS-CoV-2. Deeply sampled blood TCRbeta repertoires from subjects exposed to, actively infected with, or recovered from COVID-19 were included in the dataset.

Beyond this particular receptor, the publication reports: The quantity of clinical and demographic metadata differed by source and by participant and was supplied without curation.

The immunoSEQ Assay, a bias-controlled multiplex PCR, was used to amplify TCRbeta CDR3 regions from genomic DNA. As for the authors' bioinformatics: The number of nucleated cells in each sample was estimated by amplification of reference gene primers within the assay. Sequence reads were collapsed and filtered to measure the absolute abundance of every unique TCRbeta CDR3 rearrangement. For each sample, productive Simpson clonality was calculated as the square root of Simpson's diversity index across productive rearrangements. Entries here come from immuneACCESS through TCRdb and include only in-frame sequences with V and J called. Some clones fail to appear in such tables; in the studies checked, an unresolved V gene covers under half of the shortfall, and the cause of the remainder is unknown. D and trimming come from the DNA, and the V and J calls and clone size come from that table. This sample is represented by 200,000 to 250,000 clones; roughly 90% of them were singletons. The top ten constitute over 3% of the sample.

CDR1 and CDR2 were assigned from the germline V gene as SQVTM and ANQGSEA. The CDR3 sequence holds 10 residues, the cysteine and phenylalanine included. Only the CDR3 DNA stays, 30 bases, in frame from base 1. V is cut by 7 bases and J by 8 bases, and the space between the germline ends is 9 bases. For this clone: It lacks a known antigen. No base quality information exists; no much larger clone differs at one position.

In the prospective study, participants were about 18 to 100 years old, resided in fewer than 25 geographic areas of the United States, and were enrolled through a virtual design. Cohort assignment in the prospective study relied on participant-reported clinical history from a screening survey and a study questionnaire. Each participant in the prospective study had whole blood, serum and a nasopharyngeal or oropharyngeal swab collected by mobile phlebotomists. Over a roughly two-month period, participants in the prospective study had the option of providing additional blood draws and questionnaires. Before DNA extraction, blood samples from the prospective study were shipped at room temperature or frozen.

The sample comprised PBMCs or T cells enriched from blood (not recorded which). Here the chain combines TRBV29-1 and TRBJ2-4; tentative D gene TRBD2, with 6 bases matching. The TCR was taken from a woman between 50 and 59 years old in a cohort exposed to, infected with or recovered from COVID-19 (not recorded which). The DNA reads TGCAGCGCCGGGGAGGACATTCAGTACTTC. The resulting protein is CSAGEDIQYF.